This T cell receptor (beta chain) was identified during a study of T cell responses to AZD1222 COVID-19 vaccine. The study's findings and limits: Repertoires were collected only later (after the peak T cell response had occurred). Following two doses of AZD1222, Spike-specific TCR breadth and depth rose. The sample set comprised mostly white British donors with more females, and clonal diversity was possibly underestimated.

A word on this clone: Antigen specificity is unknown.

This CDR3 comprises 15 residues. V trimming: 3 bases; J trimming: 5 bases; junction bases outside the gene matches: 7. In germline, CDR1 is SGHTA, CDR2 FQGTGA. The data were produced by immunoSEQ multiplex PCR, yet TCRdb's version contains in-frame clones alone and is incomplete. In the table there are roughly 190,000 clones, roughly nine tenths of which are singletons. J is TRBJ2-1 and V is TRBV7-3; 7 bases line up with TRBD2. This receptor was identified in an adult who received the AZD1222 COVID-19 vaccine. The source was peripheral blood, collected 28 days after the second AZD1222 dose. CDR3 DNA: TGTGCCAGCAGCTTGTCAGCGGGACCTAACAATGAGCAGTTCTTC. It encodes CASSLSAGPNNEQFF.